The source of this TCR beta chain is a study of T cell responses to AZD1222 COVID-19 vaccine. The study's findings and limits: At 160-218 and 743-854, vaccine-associated CD4 TCRs were dominant, and they spanned spike. Donor demographics were predominantly white British with a female majority; clonal diversity may be underestimated. Spike-specific TCR repertoires showed rising breadth and depth after two AZD1222 doses.

TCRdb's copy holds only in-frame clones and misses some; the assay was immunoSEQ multiplex PCR. Counted here are about 150,000 clones, over 75% occurring once; the ten biggest clones make up about 4.9%. To note about this clone: The target antigen is unknown.

Germline-derived CDR1 and CDR2 are SGHKS and YYEKEE (reference sequence). This CDR3 region has 15 residues. The trim removed 2 bases at V and 2 bases at J, leaving 7 bases unmatched. The sample was peripheral blood, taken 28 days after the second dose of the MenACWY control vaccine. The chain joins TRBV5-5 to TRBJ2-7; TRBD1 aligns across 7 bases. The TCR comes from an adult who received the MenACWY meningococcal vaccine as a control. The CDR3 loop is CASSFGPGGAYEQYF. In nucleotides, the CDR3 is TGTGCCAGCAGCTTCGGTCCAGGGGGAGCCTACGAGCAGTACTTC.